Below, 13 T cell receptor beta chains from the same sample are listed, as sequenced in a study of blood T cell repertoires in COVID-19. The table came from immunoSEQ multiplex PCR; TCRdb's copy has only in-frame clones and leaves some out. The sample yields under 100,000 clones, roughly 80% seen once. The sample comprised peripheral blood. Source of these receptors: a woman between 70 and 85 years old with active or convalescent COVID-19.

The CDR3 here is CASSSGGYFNEQFF. Written as DNA, the CDR3 is TGTGCCAGCAGTTCCGGAGGCTATTTCAATGAGCAGTTCTTC. The chain links TRBV6-6 to TRBJ2-1; tentative D call: TRBD2 (5 bases). The CDR3 is 14 amino acids. Germline loops: CDR1 MNHNY, CDR2 SVGAGI (reference sequence). The V and J ends lost 4 bases and 6 bases respectively, with 13 bases between them.

The CDR3: CASSEGQVNEKLFF. DNA of the CDR3: TGTGCCAGCAGTGAAGGACAGGTTAATGAAAAACTGTTTTTT. The chain has TRBV2 and TRBJ1-4; tentatively, D is TRBD1 (6 bases). The length of the CDR3 is 14 residues. Germline assignment: CDR1 SNHLY and CDR2 FYNNEI. Trimming shortened V by 1 base and J by 4 bases, and 7 bases separated the two germline ends.

The J gene is TRBJ2-7, the V gene TRBV10-1; TRBD1 matches at 12 bases. V trimming: 5 bases; J trimming: 6 bases; junction bases outside the gene matches: 5. The CDR3 totals 14 residues. Germline values: CDR1 WNHNN, CDR2 SYGVQD (reference sequence). The CDR3 coding sequence is TGCGCCAGCAGTCCCGGGACAGGGGGCGCCGAGCAGTACTTC. Amino acids: CASSPGTGGAEQYF.

The rearrangement links TRBV29-1 to TRBJ2-2, with D perhaps TRBD1 (6 bases). Germline CDR1 SQVTM, CDR2 ANQGSEA. This CDR3 region has 14 residues. Trimming stripped 6 bases from V and 2 bases from J, with 13 bases between. CDR3 in DNA: TGCAGCGTAAGGGACAAGACTAACACCGGGGAGCTGTTTTTT. Translating gives CSVRDKTNTGELFF.

The chain is built from TRBV6-5 and TRBJ2-7, with 9 bases aligning to TRBD2. Per the germline V gene, CDR1 is MNHEY and CDR2 is SVGAGI. CDR3 size: 14 residues. V lost 10 bases and J lost 3; bases outside the gene matches: 10. CDR3 sequence reads: CANLWGLAIYEQYF. CDR3 bases: TGTGCCAACTTATGGGGACTAGCAATCTACGAGCAGTACTTC.

V gene TRBV4-1 combines with J gene TRBJ1-2; D uncertain. This CDR3 has 15 residues. Germline loops: CDR1 MGHRA, CDR2 YSYEKL. Deletions cut 0 bases from V and 0 bases from J, with 8 bases between. The CDR3 region has the DNA TGCGCCAGCAGCCAAGAAGTGGGAGCTAACTATGGCTACACCTTC. Amino acid sequence: CASSQEVGANYGYTF.

V is TRBV4-2 and J is TRBJ2-1, with 10 bases fitting TRBD2. The CDR3 is 17 amino acids. The germline V gene encodes CDR1 LGHNA and CDR2 YNFKEQ. V dropped 5 bases and J dropped 6; count of bases not matched to a gene: 13. The CDR3 DNA follows: TGTGCCAGCAGCTCCCAAACAGCGGGGGGGATAATCAATGAGCAGTTCTTC. It yields the protein CASSSQTAGGIINEQFF.

This chain uses TRBV28 with TRBJ2-4; 8 bases agree with TRBD2. The CDR3 runs to 14 residues. Germline CDR1 is MDHEN and CDR2 is SYDVKM. Germline trimming cut 8 bases from V and 4 bases from J; bases unmatched to any gene: 7. This chain's CDR3 is CASGSTGGKNIQYF. The CDR3 nucleotides read TGTGCCAGCGGATCTACGGGGGGGAAAAACATTCAGTACTTC. Complete variable domain (other parts from reference TRBV28 and TRBJ2-4): DVKVTQSSRYLVKRTGEKVFLECVQDMDHENMFWYRQDPGLGLRLIYFSYDVKMKEKGDIPEGYSVSREKKERFSLILESASTNQTSMYLCASGSTGGKNIQYFGAGTRLSVL.

V gene TRBV7-2 combines with J gene TRBJ1-1; D is perhaps TRBD1 (6 bases). Trimming took off 0 bases at V and 1 base at J, with 9 bases between the two ends. Germline CDR1 is SGHTA and CDR2 is FQGNSA. The CDR3 is made up of 15 amino acids. CDR3 DNA: TGTGCCAGCAGCTTAGCGGACAGACAGAACACTGAAGCTTTCTTT. The encoded protein is CASSLADRQNTEAFF.

The chain joins TRBV11-2 to TRBJ2-3; TRBD1 is a possible D gene (5 bases). V lost 6 bases and J 2 bases, leaving 12 bases between the germline ends. The CDR3 contains 14 residues. Germline loops: CDR1 SGHAT, CDR2 FQNNGV. The CDR3 region has the DNA TGTGCCAGCAGTTCTGGGGCCTTCACAGATACGCAGTATTTT. Translation gives CASSSGAFTDTQYF. Full variable domain (remainder filled in from reference TRBV11-2 and TRBJ2-3): EAGVAQSPRYKIIEKRQSVAFWCNPISGHATLYWYQQILGQGPKLLIQFQNNGVVDDSQLPKDRFSAERLKGVDSTLKIQPAKLEDSAVYLCASSSGAFTDTQYFGPGTRLTVL.

The rearrangement joins TRBV5-1 to TRBJ2-2; D is uncertain. Germline CDR1 is SGHRS and CDR2 is YFSETQ. The V end was cut by 4 bases, the J end by 2 bases, with 15 bases between. This CDR3 has 16 residues. DNA for the CDR3: TGCGCCAGCAGCCCCGGAGTCCTCTCTAACACCGGGGAGCTGTTTTTT. This gives the protein CASSPGVLSNTGELFF. The variable domain in full, completed from reference TRBV5-1 and TRBJ2-2, reads KAGVTQTPRYLIKTRGQQVTLSCSPISGHRSVSWYQQTPGQGLQFLFEYFSETQRNKGNFPGRFSGRQFSNSRSEMNVSTLELGDSALYLCASSPGVLSNTGELFFGEGSRLTVL.

This clone was counted between two and nine times. CDR3 sequence reads: CASSTGGSNQPQHF. For the CDR3, the DNA is TGTGCCAGCAGCACCGGGGGTTCCAATCAGCCCCAGCATTTT. The chain has TRBV11-2 and TRBJ1-5; maybe TRBD1 (5 bases). There are 14 residues in the CDR3. The V end lost 5 bases, the J end lost 3 bases, and 11 bases lay between the germline ends. The V gene's germline CDR1 is SGHAT and CDR2 FQNNGV.

The chain uses TRBV11-3 and TRBJ2-3, with D possibly matching TRBD2 (6 bases). V dropped 5 bases and J dropped 1 base, with 10 bases sitting between them. Germline CDR1 reads SGHNT; CDR2 reads YENEEA. This CDR3 spans 14 amino acids. The CDR3 is CASSQGGGTDTQYF. CDR3 sequence (DNA): TGTGCCAGCAGCCAAGGAGGGGGCACAGATACGCAGTATTTT.